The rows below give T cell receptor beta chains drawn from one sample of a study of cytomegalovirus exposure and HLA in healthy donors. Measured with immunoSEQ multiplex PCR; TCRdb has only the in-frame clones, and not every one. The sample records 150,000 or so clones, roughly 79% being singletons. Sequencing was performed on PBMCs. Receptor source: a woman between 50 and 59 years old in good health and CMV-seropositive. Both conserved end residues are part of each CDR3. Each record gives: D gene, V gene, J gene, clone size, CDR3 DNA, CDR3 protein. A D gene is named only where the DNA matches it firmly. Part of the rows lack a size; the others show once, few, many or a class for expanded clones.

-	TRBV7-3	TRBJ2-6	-	TGTGCCAGCAGCCAGACTGGTCCTGGGGCCAACGTCCTGACTTTC	CASSQTGPGANVLTF
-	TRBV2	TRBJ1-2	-	TGTGCCAGCAGGGACAGATCAGCTAACTATGGCTACACCTTC	CASRDRSANYGYTF
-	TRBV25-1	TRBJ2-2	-	TGTGCCAGCAGTGAAGTGGCGGCAGGGAAGGTGTTTTTT	CASSEVAAGKVFF
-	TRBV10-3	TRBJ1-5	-	TGTGCCATCAAACCAACAGGGTTCAATCAGCCCCAGCATTTT	CAIKPTGFNQPQHF
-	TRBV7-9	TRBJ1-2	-	TGTGCCAGCAGCCTGGAAGGCGGGTATGGCTACACCTTC	CASSLEGGYGYTF
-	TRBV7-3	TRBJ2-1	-	TGTGCCAGCAGCCCCCCGGCGTTCTGGAGGAGACTCTACAATGAGCAGTTCTTC	CASSPPAFWRRLYNEQFF
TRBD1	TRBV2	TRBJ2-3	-	TGTGCCAGCAGTGTGGGGACAGTTTCCCCCTCAAATACGCAGTATTTT	CASSVGTVSPSNTQYF
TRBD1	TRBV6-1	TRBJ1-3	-	TGTGCCAGCAGTCCAACAGGGGGCTATCGAAACACCATATATTTT	CASSPTGGYRNTIYF
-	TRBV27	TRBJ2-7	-	TGTGCCACCAGATTCGGCCCAGGGATCCACGAGCAGTACTTC	CATRFGPGIHEQYF
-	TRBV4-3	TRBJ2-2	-	TGCGCCAGCAGCCAAGATCCCCCTGGGGGCACGAACACCGGGGAGCTGTTTTTT	CASSQDPPGGTNTGELFF
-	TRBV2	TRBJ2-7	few	TGTGCCAGCAGTGATAGGTTAGGGGGCGAGCAGTACTTC	CASSDRLGGEQYF
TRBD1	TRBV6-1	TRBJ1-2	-	TGTGCCAGCAGTGATCACAGGGGGGCTAACTATGGCTACACCTTC	CASSDHRGANYGYTF
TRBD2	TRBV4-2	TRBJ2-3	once	TGTGCCAGCAGCTATCAGGGACTAGCGGGAGTCGCCCTTACAGATACGCAGTATTTT	CASSYQGLAGVALTDTQYF
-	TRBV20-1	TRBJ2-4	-	TGCAGTGTTGACGGGGGGCTCCAGTACTTC	CSVDGGLQYF
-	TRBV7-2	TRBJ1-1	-	TGTGCCAGCAGCACAGTCCCGAACACTGAAGCTTTCTTT	CASSTVPNTEAFF
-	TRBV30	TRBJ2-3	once	TGTGCCTGGAGTGAACTGGATACGCAGTATTTT	CAWSELDTQYF
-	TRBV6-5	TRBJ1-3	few	TGTGCCAGCAGTTACTCGGAGGGCAGTCCTGGAAACACCATATATTTT	CASSYSEGSPGNTIYF
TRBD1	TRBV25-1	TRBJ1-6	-	TGTGCCAGCAGTGAAAACCCGGGACAGGGGTATTCACCCCTCCACTTT	CASSENPGQGYSPLHF
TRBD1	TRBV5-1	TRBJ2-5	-	TGCGCCAGCAGCCCAGGACAGGTTCAAGAGACCCAGTACTTC	CASSPGQVQETQYF
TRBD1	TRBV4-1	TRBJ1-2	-	TGCGCCAGCTCATTCGTCGGACAGGGGTATGGCTACACCTTC	CASSFVGQGYGYTF
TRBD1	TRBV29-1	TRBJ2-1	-	TGCAGCGTTGGGGAAGGGACAGCCTTCGACAATGAGCAGTTCTTC	CSVGEGTAFDNEQFF
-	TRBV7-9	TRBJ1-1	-	TGTGCCAGCAGCTCGAGGCTGTATGAAGCTTTCTTT	CASSSRLYEAFF